This T cell receptor beta chain derives from a study of blood T cell repertoires in COVID-19. Sequencing was performed with immunoSEQ multiplex PCR; in TCRdb, only in-frame clones are kept and a portion is missing. This sample has over 55,000 clones, with roughly 84% found just once. The length of the CDR3 is 15 residues. CDR1 and CDR2 (germline): SGHRS, YFSETQ. V lost 2 bases and J lost 1; bases outside the gene matches: 3. This TCR came from a man between 50 and 59 years old with active COVID-19. The sample taken for sequencing was peripheral blood. The genes are TRBV5-1 and TRBJ2-3; 8 nucleotides line up with TRBD2. The CDR3 protein is CASSLAGVGTDTQYF. As DNA, the CDR3 is TGCGCCAGCAGCTTAGCGGGAGTGGGCACAGATACGCAGTATTTT.